The 11 T cell receptor beta chains below come from one sample, sequenced in a study of cytomegalovirus exposure and HLA in healthy donors. Primers: 60 Vbeta forward and 13 Jbeta reverse. Method: immunoSEQ multiplex PCR; TCRdb's copy keeps in-frame clones and lacks some. The sample lists 130,000 or so clones; 60% to 80% were seen once. The sequenced sample was PBMCs. Every receptor here comes from a woman aged 60-75 years in good health and CMV-seronegative.

This clone has only a few counts. The chain has TRBV6-5 and TRBJ1-2; D unresolved. The CDR3 spans 14 residues. The germline V and J ends were trimmed by 2 bases and 8 bases, with 15 bases remaining between them. Germline lookup yields CDR1 MNHEY and CDR2 SVGAGI. DNA for the CDR3: TGTGCCAGCAGTTACAGCGGCAGACGCCTCGGCTACACCTTC. This sequence encodes CASSYSGRRLGYTF.

The genes are TRBV9 and TRBJ1-2, with 8 nucleotides matching TRBD1. V shed 3 bases and J 5 bases; nucleotides not matched to a gene: 3. CDR1 is SGDLS and CDR2 is YYNGEE in the germline V gene. CDR3 length: 13 residues. The CDR3 region is CASSGDRMYGYTF. In DNA form, the CDR3 reads TGTGCCAGCAGCGGGGACAGGATGTATGGCTACACCTTC.

The V gene is TRBV14, the J gene TRBJ2-1; the D gene is possibly TRBD1 (6 bases). The CDR3 spans 18 residues. Trimming took off 4 bases at V and 2 bases at J, with 21 bases between the two ends. Germline V gene lookup returns CDR1 SGHDN and CDR2 FVKESK. The CDR3 DNA reads as TGTGCCAGCAGCCCGGAGGCGGCAGGGACAATCGCCTACAATGAGCAGTTCTTC. This encodes CASSPEAAGTIAYNEQFF.

Here the CDR3 DNA reads TGTGCCAGCAGCAAGCTAGCGATCCAAGAGACCCAGTACTTC. Translating it yields CASSKLAIQETQYF. The chain has TRBV7-9 and TRBJ2-5, with a tentative D call TRBD2 (6 bases). There are 14 residues in the CDR3. Trimming cost V 5 bases and J 1 base, with 11 bases left between them. The germline V gene has CDR1 SEHNR and CDR2 FQNEAQ (reference sequence).

The gene calls are TRBV5-1 and TRBJ2-1; D may be TRBD2 (6 bases). The CDR3 loop spans 15 amino acids. Trimming removed 7 bases at V and 2 bases at J, with 16 bases between. In germline, CDR1 is SGHRS, CDR2 YFSETQ. CDR3 DNA sequence: TGCGCCAGCCTGCGGGGCTGGGGGACCTACAATGAGCAGTTCTTC. Residues: CASLRGWGTYNEQFF. Full variable domain (missing parts from reference TRBV5-1 and TRBJ2-1): KAGVTQTPRYLIKTRGQQVTLSCSPISGHRSVSWYQQTPGQGLQFLFEYFSETQRNKGNFPGRFSGRQFSNSRSEMNVSTLELGDSALYLCASLRGWGTYNEQFFGPGTRLTVL.

This clone was counted only a few times. The chain joins TRBV27 to TRBJ2-3, with a weak D call TRBD1 (6 bases). V was trimmed by 3 bases and J by 3 bases, leaving 16 bases between them. This CDR3 spans 16 amino acids. CDR1 and CDR2 (germline): MNHEY, SMNVEV (reference sequence). CDR3 region: CASSLTGPSRTDTQYF. DNA for the CDR3: TGTGCCAGCAGTTTGACAGGCCCCTCGAGGACAGATACGCAGTATTTT.

The chain couples TRBV2 to TRBJ2-3; D gene uncertain. Trimming removed 6 bases at V and 2 bases at J, with 15 bases between. CDR3 length: 15 amino acids. Germline CDR1 and CDR2: SNHLY and FYNNEI. The DNA for the CDR3 is TGTGCCAGCAGGATGTCTCCCGAGAACACAGATACGCAGTATTTT. Translating it yields CASRMSPENTDTQYF.

The chain employs TRBV25-1 and TRBJ1-2; unclear D gene. From germline, CDR1 is MGHDK and CDR2 SYGVNS. V was pared by 4 bases and J by 2 bases, with 5 bases between. The CDR3 covers 12 residues. The CDR3 nucleotides read TGTGCCAGCAGTGCGGGAAACTATGGCTACACCTTC. This sequence encodes CASSAGNYGYTF.

About this clone: The junction differs from germline at one of its ends, possibly a read error. The genes are TRBV2 and TRBJ2-1, with TRBD1 matching 9 bases. The CDR3 covers 18 residues. The germline CDR1 and CDR2 sequences are SNHLY and FYNNEI. The CDR3 spells CAGRAHGGQGNSASGLVF. DNA for the CDR3: TGTGCCGGCAGAGCACACGGAGGACAGGGGAATTCGGCTAGCGGATTGGTCTTC.

There are a few counts of this clone. The V and J genes are TRBV27 and TRBJ2-7; D perhaps matches TRBD2 (6 bases). The ends were cut back, 6 bases at V and 7 bases at J, with 10 bases in the middle. The germline gives CDR1 MNHEY, CDR2 SMNVEV (reference sequence). The CDR3 length is 11 residues. CDR3 amino acids: CASRMSGEQYF. The CDR3 region has the DNA TGTGCCAGCAGAATGAGCGGGGAGCAGTACTTC.

The chain uses TRBV5-1 and TRBJ2-5; 8 nucleotides align to TRBD1. Trimming removed 2 bases from V and 5 bases from J; junction bases left unmatched: 5. From germline, CDR1 is SGHRS and CDR2 YFSETQ. There are 14 residues in the CDR3. CDR3 DNA sequence: TGCGCCAGCAGCTTACAGGGGGATGGGGAGACCCAGTACTTC. It codes for CASSLQGDGETQYF.